This T cell receptor (beta chain) originates from a study of blood T cell repertoires in COVID-19. V shed 3 bases, J shed 5 bases, and the junction held 19 bases outside the gene matches. Looked up from germline, CDR1 is SGHTS and CDR2 is YDEGEE. The CDR3 covers 19 residues. Clones were sequenced by immunoSEQ multiplex PCR, and TCRdb holds only the in-frame ones, with some missing. This table has under 60,000 clones, over 80% appearing once. The V and J genes are TRBV5-8 and TRBJ1-5; the match to TRBD1 covers 8 bases. The receptor comes from a human donor in a cohort sampled during active COVID-19. The sample was peripheral blood. As DNA, the CDR3 is TGTGCCAGCAGCTCAGGATTAGGACAGGGAAGAACACTATATCAGCCCCAGCATTTT. This sequence encodes CASSSGLGQGRTLYQPQHF.